These 20 T cell receptor beta chains were sequenced from one sample in a study of T-cell memory formation after mild COVID-19. TCRdb re-analysed the 5' RACE reads in MiXCR, keeping a single row per CDR3 protein. The data contain about 430,000 distinct CDR3 sequences, about 24% of them singletons. Sample: PBMCs or a T cell subset sorted from them (not recorded which). The receptor source for this set is an adult woman who had mild COVID-19 (a few samples of this study predate the infection). Cell type and time point are not known.

This clonotype was seen a few times. This rearrangement joins TRBV14 to TRBJ2-2; 10 bases match TRBD1. The length of the CDR3 is 15 residues. Germline lookup yields CDR1 SGHDN and CDR2 FVKESK. V lost 6 bases and J lost 7; bases outside the gene matches: 8. The CDR3 DNA sequence: TGTGCCAGCAGTTATGACAGGGGGCGATTCGGGGAGCTGTTTTTT. Protein sequence: CASSYDRGRFGELFF.

V usage is TRBV6-5 and J usage is TRBJ2-5, with 11 bases fitting TRBD1. The junction had 6 bases not matched to a gene; V was cut back by 5 bases and J by 4 bases. Germline-derived CDR1 and CDR2 are MNHEY and SVGAGI. CDR3 size: 15 residues. CDR3 protein: CASSRTGGLGETQYF. Written as DNA, the CDR3 is TGTGCCAGCAGTCGGACAGGGGGCTTAGGAGAGACCCAGTACTTC.

CDR3 in amino acids: CASSDLGQGFSGANVLTF. DNA for the CDR3: TGTGCCAGCAGTGATCTAGGACAGGGGTTCTCTGGGGCCAACGTCCTGACTTTC. The V and J genes are TRBV2 and TRBJ2-6; TRBD1 aligns across 9 bases. The V gene's germline CDR1 is SNHLY and CDR2 FYNNEI. CDR3 length: 18 residues. V was pared by 3 bases and J by 0 bases, with 6 bases of the junction left unmatched.

This clonotype has a handful of counts. The J gene is TRBJ2-1, the V gene TRBV12-3 or TRBV12-4, with 7 bases fitting TRBD2. Unmatched junction bases numbered 9, after V lost 1 base and J lost 0 bases. There are 18 residues in the CDR3. The CDR3 region is CASSLDLSGTSSYNEQFF. The CDR3 coding sequence is TGTGCCAGCAGTTTAGATCTCAGCGGGACGAGCTCCTACAATGAGCAGTTCTTC.

The J gene is TRBJ1-5, the V gene TRBV12-3 or TRBV12-4, with a weak D call TRBD1 (6 bases). The CDR3 consists of 15 residues. V was clipped by 5 bases and J by 0 bases, with 11 bases between them. The CDR3 nucleotides are TGTGCCAGCAGTCCCAGGGGTTATAGCAATCAGCCCCAGCATTTT. This gives the protein CASSPRGYSNQPQHF.

This clonotype was detected many times. The chain couples TRBV18 to TRBJ1-6; D remains ambiguous. Germline assignment: CDR1 KGHSH and CDR2 LQKENI. With 4 bases removed from V and 0 bases from J, the gap between germline ends came to 4 bases. The CDR3 spans 14 residues. The CDR3 DNA follows: TGTGCCAGCTCACAGCGCTCCTATAATTCACCCCTCCACTTT. Protein product: CASSQRSYNSPLHF.

The chain is built from TRBV7-8 and TRBJ1-5; tentative D call: TRBD1 (6 bases). Trimming removed 2 bases at V and 6 bases at J, with 14 bases between. The CDR3 totals 15 residues. In germline, CDR1 is SGHVS, CDR2 FQNEAQ. CDR3 loop: CASSLHRDKFQPQHF. As DNA, the CDR3 is TGTGCCAGCAGCTTACACAGGGACAAGTTTCAGCCCCAGCATTTT.

V and J are TRBV7-9 and TRBJ2-7; no reliable D call. Germline V gene lookup returns CDR1 SEHNR and CDR2 FQNEAQ (reference sequence). The CDR3 totals 14 residues. Trimming took 1 base from V and 6 from J, leaving 13 bases between them. The CDR3 sequence: CASSLVRAPFEQYF. In DNA, the CDR3 is TGTGCCAGCAGCTTAGTTAGGGCACCGTTCGAGCAGTACTTC.

The rearrangement uses TRBV7-2 and TRBJ2-7; D is possibly TRBD1 (6 bases). Germline CDR1 and CDR2: SGHTA and FQGNSA. This CDR3 spans 14 amino acids. Between the trimmed V and J ends, which lost 1 base and 3 bases, there was a span of 10 bases. The CDR3 DNA follows: TGTGCCAGCAGCTTAGATCCAGGGGTCTACGAGCAGTACTTC. Protein sequence: CASSLDPGVYEQYF.

This clonotype was observed many times. J is TRBJ2-4 and V is TRBV27, with D hard to call. This CDR3 region has 13 residues. Germline loops: CDR1 MNHEY, CDR2 SMNVEV (reference sequence). The V end was cut by 2 bases, the J end by 9 bases, with 11 bases between. The CDR3: CASSLEVGSIQYF. Written as DNA, the CDR3 is TGTGCCAGCAGTTTAGAAGTGGGTTCCATTCAGTACTTC.

The rearrangement joins TRBV6-5 to TRBJ2-7; D is undetermined. The CDR3 contains 15 residues. V was trimmed by 6 bases and J by 3 bases, leaving 18 bases between them. CDR1 and CDR2 (germline): MNHEY, SVGAGI. In DNA form, the CDR3 reads TGTGCCAGCAGCGGCGCCGGACGAAACTTCTACGAGCAGTACTTC. Residues: CASSGAGRNFYEQYF.

The chain is built from TRBV4-2 and TRBJ2-1; 8 bases are a match to TRBD2. This CDR3 has 15 residues. Germline lookup yields CDR1 LGHNA and CDR2 YNFKEQ. The V gene end was trimmed by 7 bases and the J gene end by 0 bases; junction bases not matched to a gene: 5. CDR3 coding DNA: TGTGCCAGCACCCTCAGCGGGAGCTCCTACAATGAGCAGTTCTTC. Residues: CASTLSGSSYNEQFF.

The chain couples TRBV29-1 to TRBJ1-1; the match to TRBD1 covers 9 bases. The trim removed 7 bases at V and 9 bases at J, leaving 12 bases unmatched. There are 13 residues in the CDR3. In germline, CDR1 is SQVTM, CDR2 ANQGSEA. CDR3: CSATWTGELQAFF. The CDR3 DNA reads as TGCAGCGCTACGTGGACAGGGGAATTGCAAGCTTTCTTT.

The V call is TRBV7-6, the J call TRBJ2-1, with D possibly matching TRBD2 (5 bases). The V end lost 5 bases, the J end lost 9 bases, and 14 bases lay between the germline ends. The CDR3 is 13 residues long. Germline V gene lookup returns CDR1 SGHVS and CDR2 FNYEAQ. CDR3 loop: CASSVDSLGEQFF. Here the CDR3 DNA reads TGTGCCAGCAGCGTGGACTCCCTCGGTGAGCAGTTCTTC.

This chain joins TRBV12-3 or TRBV12-4 and TRBJ1-2, with D perhaps matching TRBD1 (6 bases). The CDR3 covers 16 residues. Trimming cost V 4 bases and J 3 bases, with 18 bases left between them. The CDR3, as DNA: TGTGCCAGCAGTTCGAGGCGGGGGCAGCTAGACTATGGCTACACCTTC. Translating gives CASSSRRGQLDYGYTF.

V gene TRBV12-3 or TRBV12-4 combines with J gene TRBJ1-6, with unresolved D. The CDR3 extends over 13 amino acids. Trimming cost V 3 bases and J 8 bases, with 8 bases left between them. The CDR3 spells CASSFDGYSPLHF. The DNA for the CDR3 is TGTGCCAGCAGTTTTGATGGGTATTCACCCCTCCACTTT.

This clonotype was counted a few times. The chain employs TRBV5-1 and TRBJ2-3; D remains unclear. Germline loops: CDR1 SGHRS, CDR2 YFSETQ. V lost 2 bases, J lost 2 bases, and 12 bases lay in between. CDR3 size: 15 residues. CDR3 sequence (DNA): TGCGCCAGCAGCTTAGAACCGTTGATCACAGATACGCAGTATTTT. Protein: CASSLEPLITDTQYF.

The chain links TRBV5-1 to TRBJ2-7; D ambiguous. V dropped 0 bases and J dropped 7 bases, with 11 bases sitting between them. Per germline, CDR1 SGHRS and CDR2 YFSETQ. This CDR3 region has 13 residues. The CDR3 DNA reads as TGCGCCAGCAGCTTGGAGGGAATTGGGGAGCAGTACTTC. Protein: CASSLEGIGEQYF.

This clonotype was seen a handful of times. The chain has TRBV12-3 or TRBV12-4 and TRBJ1-1; maybe TRBD1 (6 bases). V was pared by 2 bases and J by 1 base, with 14 bases between. This CDR3 is 16 amino acids long. The CDR3 region is CASSLNSGRGNTEAFF. The CDR3 DNA follows: TGTGCCAGCAGTTTAAACTCTGGCAGGGGGAACACTGAAGCTTTCTTT.

The chain joins TRBV6-6 to TRBJ1-1; no reliable D call. Between the trimmed V and J ends, which lost 2 bases and 12 bases, there was a span of 10 bases. Germline CDR1 MNHNY, CDR2 SVGAGI (reference sequence). This CDR3 is 11 amino acids long. For the CDR3, the DNA is TGTGCCAGCAGTTACACCTCGGGGACTTTCTTT. Amino acid sequence: CASSYTSGTFF.